The rows below give T cell receptor beta chains drawn from one sample of a study of identical twins. TCRdb called the 5' RACE reads again in MiXCR, with one record for every CDR3 protein. The sample yields some 460,000 distinct CDR3 sequences, 14% seen once. These data were likewise used in another study, on yellow fever vaccine responses in identical twins.

What was sequenced was CD4+ T cells sorted from blood. The origin of the receptors is a woman aged 18-30 years in good health. CDR3s include the opening cysteine and the closing phenylalanine or tryptophan. The D gene is left open where the match is weak. The size entry is marked missing in some rows and otherwise reads once, few, many or a size class.

d_call	v_call	j_call	clone_size	cdr3_aa	cdr3_nt
.	TRBV12-3/TRBV12-4	TRBJ1-2	few	CASNPARRGSGYTF	TGTGCCAGCAACCCCGCCCGAAGGGGCTCGGGCTACACCTTC
TRBD2	TRBV5-1	TRBJ2-7	.	CASSTGTSGGLYEQYF	TGCGCCAGCAGCACAGGGACTAGCGGGGGTCTCTACGAGCAGTACTTC
.	TRBV12-3/TRBV12-4	TRBJ2-5	.	CASSLVAGLETQYF	TGTGCCAGCAGTTTAGTTGCGGGGTTGGAGACCCAGTACTTC
TRBD2	TRBV5-1	TRBJ2-3	few	CASSSRGLAGEVNTQYF	TGCGCCAGCAGCTCTAGGGGACTAGCGGGAGAAGTGAATACGCAGTATTTT
TRBD1	TRBV5-5	TRBJ2-7	.	CASHRDSNSYEQYF	TGTGCCAGCCACCGGGACAGTAACTCCTACGAGCAGTACTTC
TRBD2	TRBV2	TRBJ2-2	.	CASSVSREGRLGELFF	TGTGCCAGCAGTGTTTCGCGGGAGGGCCGATTGGGGGAGCTGTTTTTT
TRBD1	TRBV18	TRBJ2-7	few	CASSPKGQGSSYEQYF	TGTGCCAGCTCACCCAAAGGACAGGGTAGCTCCTACGAGCAGTACTTC
TRBD1	TRBV7-2	TRBJ1-6	.	CASSTGGQGHSPLHF	TGTGCCAGCAGCACTGGCGGACAGGGCCATTCACCCCTCCACTTT
.	TRBV12-3/TRBV12-4	TRBJ2-5	.	CASSLRWATQYF	TGTGCCAGCAGCCTTAGGTGGGCAACCCAGTACTTC
.	TRBV15	TRBJ1-1	few	CATSREWSGAFF	TGTGCCACCAGCAGAGAATGGTCGGGAGCTTTCTTT
TRBD1	TRBV9	TRBJ1-1	.	CASTTGEGNTEAFF	TGTGCCAGCACCACAGGGGAGGGGAACACTGAAGCTTTCTTT
TRBD2	TRBV29-1	TRBJ2-1	few	CSAHSGGYNEQFF	TGCAGCGCCCATAGCGGGGGATACAATGAGCAGTTCTTC
TRBD1	TRBV6-5	TRBJ2-7	.	CASSYSGGTGSYEQYF	TGTGCCAGCAGTTACTCGGGGGGGACAGGGTCCTACGAGCAGTACTTC
TRBD1	TRBV5-6	TRBJ2-6	.	CASSLNRGSGANVLTF	TGTGCCAGCAGCTTGAACAGGGGATCTGGGGCCAACGTCCTGACTTTC
.	TRBV7-6	TRBJ2-6	once	CASSLGSARGANVLTF	TGTGCCAGCAGCTTAGGGTCGGCGCGAGGGGCCAACGTCCTGACTTTC
.	TRBV20-1	TRBJ2-7	few	CSARGGFNEQYF	TGCAGTGCTAGAGGTGGTTTCAACGAGCAGTACTTC
TRBD2	TRBV7-2	TRBJ2-7	few	CASTRGGLAGEEQYF	TGTGCCAGCACCCGGGGGGGACTAGCGGGAGAAGAGCAGTACTTC
TRBD2	TRBV7-7	TRBJ2-5	.	CASSPLGGSYETQYF	TGTGCTAGCAGCCCACTCGGCGGGAGTTATGAGACCCAGTACTTC
TRBD2	TRBV20-1	TRBJ2-1	few	CSAPLLAGDEQFF	TGCAGTGCTCCTTTACTAGCGGGTGATGAGCAGTTCTTC
.	TRBV7-9	TRBJ2-2	.	CASTPDFSTGELFF	TGTGCCAGCACCCCGGACTTTTCCACCGGGGAGCTGTTTTTT
.	TRBV28	TRBJ1-5	.	CASSLSGEPGNQPQHF	TGTGCCAGCAGTTTATCGGGGGAACCGGGCAATCAGCCCCAGCATTTT
.	TRBV12-3/TRBV12-4	TRBJ2-3	.	CASSTRSLTDTQYF	TGTGCCAGCAGTACTAGGAGTCTCACAGATACGCAGTATTTT
.	TRBV7-9	TRBJ2-7	few	CASSLKRGQGYEQYF	TGTGCCAGCAGCTTAAAACGGGGACAAGGCTACGAGCAGTACTTC
TRBD2	TRBV4-3	TRBJ2-1	.	CASSGLPSGRANEQFF	TGCGCCAGCAGCGGTCTGCCTAGCGGGAGGGCCAATGAGCAGTTCTTC
.	TRBV19	TRBJ2-1	few	CASNNRPDDNEQFF	TGTGCCAGTAACAACAGGCCGGACGACAATGAGCAGTTCTTC
TRBD1	TRBV6-1	TRBJ2-7	few	CASRGPGQRYEQYF	TGTGCCAGCAGGGGTCCGGGACAGCGCTACGAGCAGTACTTC